The entry below gives a single T cell receptor beta chain sequence along with its context. Its specificity is unknown. This sample includes further DNA sequences coding for the same CDR3. The source of the sample is a study of shared clonotypes between healthy human individuals. The CDR3 is 15 amino acids. Losses at the gene ends were 6 bases for V and 5 bases for J; bases not matched to a gene: 7. The germline CDR1 and CDR2 sequences are LNHDA and SQIVND (reference sequence). Nashville, Tennessee was home to all donors, each a Caucasian adult. The run depth of the assay was deep. In the original workflow: Junction-only sequences without quality scores were provided by ImmunoSEQ, so filtering was different. Sequencing was performed with immunoSEQ multiplex PCR; in TCRdb, only in-frame clones are kept and a portion is missing. The V and J calls and the clone size are those of that table, but D and trimming were determined from the DNA. The top ten clones hold around 1.4% of a sample with 950,000 to 1,300,000 clones, more than 65% of them seen once.

Findings and limits, study-wide: The study found approximately 5% of naive CD4 clonotypes shared across four donors.

Specimen: memory CD4+ T cells sorted from blood. The sample's subset: CD45RA-negative fraction. This clonotype was obtained from a man aged 18 to 30 in good health. The chain links TRBV19 to TRBJ1-6; 7 nucleotides line up with TRBD1. CDR3 coding DNA: TGTGCCAGTAGAACGCTTGACAGGGATAATTCACCCCTCCACTTT. It encodes CASRTLDRDNSPLHF.